This TCR beta chain is drawn from a study of blood T cell repertoires in COVID-19. The CDR3 is 14 amino acids. The ends lost 4 bases at V and 5 bases at J; junction bases unmatched: 8. Germline V gives CDR1 SGHRS, CDR2 YFSETQ. Produced via immunoSEQ multiplex PCR; TCRdb's table is partial and in-frame only. The repertoire includes some 320,000 clones, roughly nine tenths of them detected once, and around 2.7% sits in the top ten. This chain joins TRBV5-1 and TRBJ2-5; 7 bases align to TRBD1. The clonotype originates from a man in his sixties who had recovered from COVID-19. The sequencing sample was made of PBMCs or T cells enriched from blood (not recorded which). The CDR3: CASSMTGSEETQYF. The DNA for the CDR3 is TGCGCCAGCAGCATGACAGGGTCAGAGGAGACCCAGTACTTC.